The rows below give T cell receptor beta chains drawn from one sample of a study of cytomegalovirus exposure and HLA in healthy donors. Produced via immunoSEQ multiplex PCR; TCRdb's table is partial and in-frame only. Of around 150,000 clones listed, 65% to 70% are singletons. The sequenced sample was PBMCs. These receptors came from a woman younger than 35 in good health and CMV-seropositive. The CDR3 runs from the conserved cysteine through the conserved F or W. The D gene is left open where the match is weak. Expanded clones are given a class, and other clones once, few, many or no size at all.

NA TRBJ1-5 few TRBV5-1 CASSLDSNQPQHF TGCGCCAGCAGCTTGGACAGTAATCAGCCCCAGCATTTT
TRBD1 TRBJ2-2 NA TRBV5-1 CASSLGQGWTGELFF TGCGCCAGCAGCTTGGGACAGGGTTGGACCGGGGAGCTGTTTTTT
NA TRBJ1-1 NA TRBV10-3 CAIVAQAGTEAFF TGTGCCATCGTCGCCCAGGCTGGGACTGAAGCTTTCTTT
NA TRBJ1-3 NA TRBV7-6 CASSLAGDPSGNTIYF TGTGCCAGCAGCTTAGCAGGGGATCCTTCTGGAAACACCATATATTTT
TRBD1 TRBJ2-7 NA TRBV6-5 CASQLGTGSSYEQYF TGTGCCAGCCAATTAGGGACAGGGAGTTCCTACGAGCAGTACTTC
TRBD1 TRBJ2-3 NA TRBV28 CASRHPGQGTDTQYF TGTGCCAGCAGGCATCCGGGACAGGGGACAGATACGCAGTATTTT
TRBD1 TRBJ1-4 NA TRBV6-5 CASSHGQGLQKLFF TGTGCCAGCAGCCACGGACAGGGTCTTCAAAAACTGTTTTTT
NA TRBJ1-1 NA TRBV30 CAWSAGVLNTEAFF TGTGCCTGGAGCGCGGGGGTACTCAACACTGAAGCTTTCTTT
TRBD1 TRBJ2-1 NA TRBV27 CASSLQGAGEQFF TGTGCCAGCAGTTTACAGGGGGCAGGCGAGCAGTTCTTC
TRBD1 TRBJ1-2 NA TRBV27 CASSLMTGTPGYTF TGTGCCAGCAGTTTAATGACAGGGACCCCTGGCTACACCTTC
NA TRBJ1-2 NA TRBV9 CASSVDGEGYTF TGTGCCAGCAGCGTAGACGGGGAGGGCTACACCTTC
NA TRBJ1-4 NA TRBV7-9 CASSPSNRENNEKLFF TGTGCCAGCAGCCCATCGAACCGGGAAAACAATGAAAAACTGTTTTTT
TRBD1 TRBJ1-5 NA TRBV30 CAWSPGQGNQPQHF TGTGCCTGGAGTCCGGGACAGGGGAATCAGCCCCAGCATTTT
TRBD1 TRBJ2-7 NA TRBV27 CASSLKARQGRPYEQYF TGTGCCAGCAGTCTAAAGGCCAGACAGGGGCGACCCTACGAGCAGTACTTC
NA TRBJ2-4 NA TRBV19 CASSIYLRNIQYF TGTGCCAGTAGTATTTACTTACGGAACATTCAGTACTTC
NA TRBJ2-3 few TRBV7-7 CASSSGGTTDTQYF TGTGCTAGCAGTTCCGGAGGAACCACAGATACGCAGTATTTT
TRBD1 TRBJ2-7 NA TRBV28 CASSPPTPTGSGEQYF TGTGCCAGCAGCCCCCCGACCCCGACAGGGTCGGGCGAGCAGTACTTC
NA TRBJ2-5 NA TRBV11-2 CASSLAPRGIDQETQYF TGTGCCAGCAGCTTAGCCCCGCGAGGGATCGACCAAGAGACCCAGTACTTC
TRBD1 TRBJ1-1 few TRBV2 CASSQHRGTEAFF TGTGCCAGCAGCCAACACAGGGGCACTGAAGCTTTCTTT
NA TRBJ1-2 NA TRBV7-2 CASSLSGYGYTF TGTGCCAGCAGCTTATCCGGGTATGGCTACACCTTC
TRBD1 TRBJ2-3 once TRBV7-9 CASSLERQGLDTQYF TGTGCCAGCAGCTTAGAAAGACAGGGGTTAGATACGCAGTATTTT
TRBD1 TRBJ1-2 NA TRBV7-9 CASSSPRGPGYGYTF TGTGCCAGCAGCTCGCCCAGGGGGCCTGGCTATGGCTACACCTTC
TRBD1 TRBJ1-1 NA TRBV6-6 CASSYGTGFEAFF TGTGCCAGCAGTTACGGGACAGGGTTTGAAGCTTTCTTT
TRBD1 TRBJ1-1 NA TRBV27 CASRIGQGVGTEAFF TGTGCCAGCAGGATCGGACAGGGAGTGGGCACTGAAGCTTTCTTT
TRBD2 TRBJ2-1 NA TRBV9 CASSPRTSGKNEQFF TGTGCCAGCAGCCCTCGGACTAGCGGGAAAAATGAGCAGTTCTTC
NA TRBJ1-1 NA TRBV6-1 CASSPGVTEAFF TGTGCCAGCAGTCCAGGGGTGACTGAAGCTTTCTTT
TRBD2 TRBJ2-1 once TRBV7-2 CASSLSPGLAGLYNEQFF TGTGCCAGCAGCTTATCCCCCGGACTAGCGGGGCTGTACAATGAGCAGTTCTTC
NA TRBJ2-7 NA TRBV27 CASSRIMGTYEQYF TGTGCCAGCAGCCGAATCATGGGGACATACGAGCAGTACTTC
NA TRBJ1-1 NA TRBV2 CASSESGHQNTEAFF TGTGCCAGCAGTGAGTCGGGACACCAGAACACTGAAGCTTTCTTT
NA TRBJ2-7 NA TRBV7-7 CASSLEQGPSYEQYF TGTGCTAGCAGCTTAGAGCAGGGCCCTTCCTACGAGCAGTACTTC
NA TRBJ1-5 once TRBV5-8 CASSVTRLSNQPQHF TGTGCCAGTAGCGTCACACGACTAAGCAATCAGCCCCAGCATTTT
NA TRBJ1-2 NA TRBV19 CASSIGTGYGYTF TGTGCCAGTAGTATAGGCACGGGCTATGGCTACACCTTC
NA TRBJ1-4 NA TRBV7-2 CASSAGLANEKLFF TGTGCCAGCAGCGCAGGGTTGGCTAATGAAAAACTGTTTTTT
NA TRBJ2-3 few TRBV5-4 CASSPGLGGRLSTDTQYF TGTGCCAGCAGCCCTGGCTTGGGGGGGCGTCTGAGCACAGATACGCAGTATTTT
NA TRBJ2-4 few TRBV6-6 CASQALPPKNIQYF TGTGCCAGCCAGGCCCTACCGCCCAAAAACATTCAGTACTTC
TRBD1 TRBJ2-2 NA TRBV9 CASRRGQTATGELFF TGTGCCAGCAGAAGGGGACAGACAGCCACCGGGGAGCTGTTTTTT
NA TRBJ2-5 NA TRBV5-1 CASSLLQGQETQYF TGCGCCAGCAGCTTGTTACAGGGTCAAGAGACCCAGTACTTC
NA TRBJ2-7 NA TRBV9 CASSVASSYEQYF TGTGCCAGCAGCGTAGCTAGTTCCTACGAGCAGTACTTC
NA TRBJ2-7 once TRBV10-3 CAISESEGIPYEQYF TGTGCCATCAGTGAGTCAGAGGGAATACCCTACGAGCAGTACTTC
NA TRBJ2-5 few TRBV9 CASSQQGGQSQQETQYF TGTGCCAGCAGCCAACAGGGCGGACAGAGCCAGCAGGAGACCCAGTACTTC
NA TRBJ2-2 NA TRBV7-6 CASSILTSGTGELFF TGTGCCAGCAGCATCCTGACGTCGGGGACCGGGGAGCTGTTTTTT
TRBD2 TRBJ2-5 NA TRBV27 CASTTRGLAGGGETQYF TGTGCCAGCACCACCCGGGGTCTAGCGGGAGGAGGTGAGACCCAGTACTTC
TRBD1 TRBJ2-7 few TRBV27 CASRSTGGISGREQYF TGTGCCAGCAGATCCACAGGGGGAATTTCAGGAAGGGAGCAGTACTTC
NA TRBJ1-2 NA TRBV27 CASSPQGTGSIGYTF TGTGCCAGCAGCCCGCAGGGTACAGGGTCCATTGGCTACACCTTC
TRBD2 TRBJ2-3 few TRBV5-1 CASRGGVPTDTQYF TGCGCCAGCAGGGGGGGGGTTCCCACAGATACGCAGTATTTT
TRBD2 TRBJ2-1 NA TRBV27 CASSSAGTSGFHEQFF TGTGCCAGCAGTTCAGCCGGGACTAGCGGGTTTCATGAGCAGTTCTTC